This T cell receptor beta chain was observed in a study of CD8+ T cells in alopecia areata. In regard to this clone: The antigen is unknown.

The treatment denotes: oral pan-JAK inhibitor, 5-10 mg twice daily. Study results and caveats: Lesional scalp, notably in alopecia totalis/universalis, had clonality above that of normal scalp. Just one nonresponder means the tie between baseline CD8+ expansion and response stays uncertain.

This CDR3 has 12 amino acids. V gave up 3 bases and J gave up 8 bases, with 11 bases separating them. Germline CDR1 and CDR2: SGDLS and YYNGEE. Reverse transcription of extracted RNA yielded cDNA, which provided the sequencing template. TCRdb's copy holds only in-frame clones and misses some; the assay was immunoSEQ multiplex PCR. Of about 290,000 clones listed, 58% are singletons. The source was CD4+ T cells sorted from blood, collected at week 24, from a patient treated with tofacitinib. This chain links TRBV9 with TRBJ1-2; D possibly corresponds to TRBD1 (6 bases). This sequence was found in a human donor with alopecia areata. CDR3 sequence: CASSAQGNGYTF. CDR3 coding DNA: TGTGCCAGCAGCGCACAGGGCAACGGCTACACCTTC. The full variable domain, in which reference TRBV9 and TRBJ1-2 provide the parts outside the CDR3, is DSGVTQTPKHLITATGQRVTLRCSPRSGDLSVYWYQQSLDQGLQFLIQYYNGEERAKGNILERFSAQQFPDLHSELNLSSLELGDSALYFCASSAQGNGYTFGSGTRLTVV.